The table lists the clone carrying this T cell receptor (beta chain) with a few counts. Its antigen is still unknown. This CDR3 contains 13 residues. Trimming cost V 4 bases and J 3 bases, with 12 bases left between them. The V gene's germline CDR1 is SQVTM and CDR2 ANQGSEA. As every portion of the isolated RNA was reverse transcribed, the sequencing read expressed TCRB transcripts. TCRdb's copy holds only in-frame clones and misses some; the assay was immunoSEQ multiplex PCR. The sample lists 630,000 or so clones, around 15% seen once, with approximately 0.043% in the top ten. These data come from a study of beta chain features in type 1 diabetes. Findings and caveats of the study: TCRB CDR3s were moderately but significantly shorter in Type 1 diabetes patients in all four CD4+ subsets. Fewer insertions but more deletions were seen at VDJ junctions in type 1 diabetes patients.

V usage is TRBV29-1 and J usage is TRBJ1-1; D call uncertain. The sample taken for sequencing was naive CD4+ T cells from blood. The TCR originated in a man aged 18 to 29 with type 1 diabetes. CDR3 residues: CSVGSWEDTEAFF. The CDR3 DNA reads TGCAGCGTTGGGTCCTGGGAGGACACTGAAGCTTTCTTT. Full variable domain (outside the CDR3, taken from reference TRBV29-1 and TRBJ1-1): SAVISQKPSRDICQRGTSLTIQCQVDSQVTMMFWYRQQPGQSLTLIATANQGSEATYESGFVIDKFPISRPNLTFSTLTVSNMSPEDSSIYLCSVGSWEDTEAFFGQGTRLTVV.